The rows below give T cell receptor beta chains drawn from one sample of a study of T-cell memory formation after mild COVID-19. Each CDR3 protein gets one entry after TCRdb re-called the 5' RACE reads with MiXCR. Here the sample spans hundreds of thousands of distinct CDR3 sequences, less than 25% being singletons. The sequenced sample was PBMCs or a T cell subset sorted from them (not recorded which). These receptors were collected from an adult woman who had mild COVID-19 (a few samples of this study predate the infection). Cell type and time point are not known. Both conserved end residues are part of each CDR3. Fields, in order: J gene, clone size, V gene, CDR3 length, D gene, CDR3 protein, CDR3 DNA. D genes are given only for firm matches. Expanded clones are given a class, and other clones once, few, many or no size at all.

j_call: TRBJ1-2; clone_size: .; v_call: TRBV12-3/TRBV12-4; cdr3_length: 13; d_call: .; cdr3_aa: CASSFGGLGGYTF; cdr3_nt: TGTGCCAGCAGTTTTGGGGGGCTGGGAGGCTACACCTTC
j_call: TRBJ1-1; clone_size: .; v_call: TRBV12-5; cdr3_length: 15; d_call: .; cdr3_aa: CASGSELVGNTEAFF; cdr3_nt: TGTGCTAGTGGTTCTGAATTAGTGGGGAACACTGAAGCTTTCTTT
j_call: TRBJ2-5; clone_size: .; v_call: TRBV6-6; cdr3_length: 11; d_call: .; cdr3_aa: CASSDLGTQYF; cdr3_nt: TGTGCCAGCAGTGACCTAGGGACCCAGTACTTC
j_call: TRBJ2-3; clone_size: .; v_call: TRBV7-3; cdr3_length: 13; d_call: .; cdr3_aa: CATARVSTDTQYF; cdr3_nt: TGTGCCACCGCCAGGGTGAGCACAGATACGCAGTATTTT
j_call: TRBJ1-3; clone_size: .; v_call: TRBV4-3; cdr3_length: 13; d_call: .; cdr3_aa: CASSQVAGNTIYF; cdr3_nt: TGCGCAAGCAGCCAAGTCGCGGGAAACACCATATATTTT
j_call: TRBJ2-3; clone_size: .; v_call: TRBV12-3/TRBV12-4; cdr3_length: 14; d_call: .; cdr3_aa: CASSLDREGDTQYF; cdr3_nt: TGTGCCAGCAGTCTCGACAGGGAGGGAGATACGCAGTATTTT
j_call: TRBJ2-1; clone_size: .; v_call: TRBV7-2; cdr3_length: 14; d_call: .; cdr3_aa: CASSPSWAYNEQFF; cdr3_nt: TGTGCCAGCAGCCCCTCCTGGGCCTACAATGAGCAGTTCTTC
j_call: TRBJ1-2; clone_size: .; v_call: TRBV18; cdr3_length: 15; d_call: .; cdr3_aa: CASSPKRDGTYGYTF; cdr3_nt: TGTGCCAGCTCACCGAAACGGGACGGAACCTATGGCTACACCTTC
j_call: TRBJ2-7; clone_size: few; v_call: TRBV7-8; cdr3_length: 14; d_call: .; cdr3_aa: CASSLPLRGSEQYF; cdr3_nt: TGTGCCAGCAGCCTTCCTCTCAGGGGAAGCGAGCAGTACTTC
j_call: TRBJ2-3; clone_size: few; v_call: TRBV20-1; cdr3_length: 13; d_call: .; cdr3_aa: CSMEGESTDTQYF; cdr3_nt: TGCAGCATGGAAGGAGAAAGCACAGATACGCAGTATTTT
j_call: TRBJ1-2; clone_size: .; v_call: TRBV4-1; cdr3_length: 16; d_call: TRBD1; cdr3_aa: CASSQDMAGGMLGYTF; cdr3_nt: TGCGCCAGCAGCCAAGATATGGCAGGGGGCATGCTAGGCTACACCTTC
j_call: TRBJ2-5; clone_size: many; v_call: TRBV24-1; cdr3_length: 18; d_call: TRBD2; cdr3_aa: CATSDGGLAGGRQETQYF; cdr3_nt: TGTGCCACCAGTGATGGGGGACTAGCGGGGGGCCGCCAAGAGACCCAGTACTTC
j_call: TRBJ2-3; clone_size: many; v_call: TRBV5-4; cdr3_length: 15; d_call: .; cdr3_aa: CASSLDMVGTDTQYF; cdr3_nt: TGTGCCAGCAGCTTGGATATGGTGGGCACAGATACGCAGTATTTT
j_call: TRBJ2-1; clone_size: .; v_call: TRBV12-3/TRBV12-4; cdr3_length: 14; d_call: TRBD2; cdr3_aa: CASSPPGLATEQFF; cdr3_nt: TGTGCCAGCAGTCCCCCGGGACTAGCAACTGAGCAGTTCTTC